Shown below are 14 T cell receptor beta chains from a single sample sequenced in a study of blood T cell repertoires in COVID-19 (TCRdb year 2020). The method behind the library was the immunoSEQ multiplex PCR assay. TCRdb limited this immuneACCESS table to in-frame rearrangements with V and J called. A share of clones is missing; checked studies link under half to unresolved V genes, and the rest is unexplained. Present in this sample are roughly 260,000 clones, approximately 91% of which were seen just once. The ten largest clones represent about 2.5% of the sample. Input material: peripheral blood. These receptors were obtained from a person aged 18-30 years with COVID-19, enrolled during active disease.

The chain carries TRBV7-2 and TRBJ2-7; 7 bases line up with TRBD1. The V and J ends lost 6 bases and 2 bases, in that order; junction bases with no gene match: 7. Germline V lookup: CDR1 SGHTA, CDR2 FQGNSA. The CDR3 totals 14 residues. In DNA form, the CDR3 reads TGTGCCAGCAGTTATACAGGGGTAGCCTACGAGCAGTACTTC. It translates to CASSYTGVAYEQYF.

This sequence joins TRBV5-1 and TRBJ2-7, with 8 bases matching TRBD1. From germline, CDR1 is SGHRS and CDR2 YFSETQ. V lost 4 bases to trimming and J lost 3 bases; unmatched junction nucleotides: 6. The CDR3 runs 14 residues. This CDR3 reads CASSLSGQDYEQYF. The CDR3 nucleotides read TGCGCCAGCAGCCTATCGGGACAGGACTACGAGCAGTACTTC. Variable domain in full (rest from reference TRBV5-1 and TRBJ2-7): KAGVTQTPRYLIKTRGQQVTLSCSPISGHRSVSWYQQTPGQGLQFLFEYFSETQRNKGNFPGRFSGRQFSNSRSEMNVSTLELGDSALYLCASSLSGQDYEQYFGPGTRLTVT.

This CDR3 is CASRPGTTNTGELFF. In DNA form, the CDR3 reads TGTGCCAGCAGACCCGGGACAACGAACACCGGGGAGCTGTTTTTT. The V call is TRBV6-5, the J call TRBJ2-2, with a weak D call TRBD1 (6 bases). The V gene lost 6 bases and the J gene lost 0 bases, with 11 bases spanning the gap. The length of the CDR3 is 15 residues. Germline lookup yields CDR1 MNHEY and CDR2 SVGAGI.

This chain joins TRBV27 and TRBJ2-7, with TRBD1 as a possible D gene (6 bases). V was shortened by 0 bases and J by 4 bases, with 13 bases between the two germline ends. The CDR3 runs to 15 residues. The germline gives CDR1 MNHEY, CDR2 SMNVEV (reference sequence). The CDR3: CASSLSAGATYEQYF. DNA of the CDR3: TGTGCCAGCAGTTTATCGGCAGGGGCAACATACGAGCAGTACTTC.

The V gene is TRBV11-3, the J gene TRBJ2-7, with 10 bases fitting TRBD1. Looked up from germline, CDR1 is SGHNT and CDR2 is YENEEA. With V trimmed by 3 bases and J by 2 bases, 4 bases remained unmatched. The CDR3 is 15 residues long. In nucleotides, the CDR3 is TGTGCCAGCAGCTTGGGGGGGACAGGGGCCTACGAGCAGTACTTC. Its translation: CASSLGGTGAYEQYF.

The chain joins TRBV7-7 to TRBJ2-3; D gene unclear. The germline V gene encodes CDR1 SSHAT and CDR2 FNYEAQ (reference sequence). V lost 1 base to trimming and J lost 6 bases, with 17 bases between them. CDR3 length equals 16 residues. Written as DNA, the CDR3 is TGTGCCAGCAGCTTAGGAGGATCTGGCGCCCCGGATACGCAGTATTTT. It yields the protein CASSLGGSGAPDTQYF.

The rearrangement joins TRBV27 to TRBJ2-3; 7 bases align to TRBD2. J lost 6 bases, V lost 3 bases, and 9 bases had no gene match. In germline, CDR1 is MNHEY, CDR2 SMNVEV (reference sequence). This CDR3 comprises 15 residues. DNA of the CDR3: TGTGCCAGCAGTTTGGGGCGGGAGTGGGTTGATACGCAGTATTTT. It translates to CASSLGREWVDTQYF.

The CDR3 sequence: CASRPLASSYNEQFF. The CDR3 bases are TGTGCCAGTAGACCTCTAGCGAGCTCCTACAATGAGCAGTTCTTC. This chain uses TRBV19 with TRBJ2-1; tentatively, D is TRBD2 (6 bases). CDR1 and CDR2 from the germline V gene are LNHDA and SQIVND (reference sequence). The CDR3 runs to 15 residues. Deletions cut 6 bases from V and 0 bases from J, with 12 bases between.

This rearrangement joins TRBV4-2 to TRBJ1-1; 11 bases align to TRBD1. Per germline, CDR1 LGHNA and CDR2 YNFKEQ. The V gene end was trimmed by 2 bases and the J gene end by 7 bases; junction bases not matched to a gene: 12. This CDR3 is built from 17 residues. The CDR3 region is CASSQTPEDRGQDEAFF. For the CDR3, the DNA is TGTGCCAGCAGCCAAACTCCCGAGGACAGGGGGCAGGATGAAGCTTTCTTT.

The chain links TRBV20-1 to TRBJ2-4; TRBD2 aligns across 7 bases. V was clipped by 6 bases and J by 13 bases; unmatched bases: 9. The CDR3 runs to 11 residues. Germline V gene data show CDR1 as DFQATT and CDR2 as SNEGSKA (reference sequence). CDR3 nucleotide sequence: TGCAGTGCAGACGGGAGCGGGATACAGTACTTC. Its translation is CSADGSGIQYF.

The chain combines TRBV25-1 with TRBJ1-4; TRBD1 aligns across 12 bases. This CDR3 contains 17 residues. The J segment lost 4 bases and the V segment lost 2 bases, leaving 5 bases of the junction unmatched. Germline V gene data show CDR1 as MGHDK and CDR2 as SYGVNS. CDR3 in amino acids: CASSERDRGLYNEKLFF. The CDR3 DNA reads as TGTGCCAGCAGTGAACGGGACAGGGGGCTATATAATGAAAAACTGTTTTTT.

The J gene is TRBJ2-7, the V gene TRBV6-5, with a weak D call TRBD2 (5 bases). This CDR3 has 16 residues. Germline loops: CDR1 MNHEY, CDR2 SVGAGI. V lost 2 bases and J 0 bases, leaving 14 bases between the germline ends. As DNA, the CDR3 is TGTGCCAGCAGTTACCGGGCCGGGGTTAGCTCCTACGAGCAGTACTTC. Translating it yields CASSYRAGVSSYEQYF.

This rearrangement joins TRBV24-1 to TRBJ1-2; TRBD1 aligns across 8 bases. The CDR3 contains 14 residues. The J segment lost 2 bases and the V segment lost 9 bases, leaving 7 bases of the junction unmatched. CDR1 is KGHDR and CDR2 is SFDVKD in the germline V gene. Here the CDR3 reads CATGTGRVNYGYTF. CDR3 nucleotides: TGTGCCACCGGGACAGGTAGAGTCAACTATGGCTACACCTTC.

The CDR3 bases are TGTGCCAGCAGTGACTCTTCAGGGAACGGCTACACCTTC. Translation gives CASSDSSGNGYTF. This chain connects TRBV6-4 to TRBJ1-2; D may be TRBD1 (5 bases). Germline V gives CDR1 MRHNA, CDR2 SNTAGT. Trimming took off 0 bases at V and 8 bases at J, with 10 bases between the two ends. The CDR3 has 13 residues.